This paragraph reports one T cell receptor (beta chain). The record originates from a study of PD-L1 blockade in urothelial cancer. Study details: Blood was analyzed 3 weeks (second dose) and 6 weeks after treatment start.

Each PCR had synthetic TCR analog templates added to it as a spike-in. Method: immunoSEQ multiplex PCR; TCRdb's copy keeps in-frame clones and lacks some. This sample has tens of thousands of clones, with roughly 76% found just once. Described time point: pretreatment peripheral blood. Each patient's cancer was a locally advanced or metastatic urothelial carcinoma. Each patient supplied 1 to 8 pretreatment and on-treatment samples. V was shortened by 4 bases and J by 3 bases, with 19 bases between the two germline ends. The CDR3 has 16 amino acids. The V gene's germline CDR1 is LNHNV and CDR2 YYDKDF (reference sequence).

The TCR comes from a man in his sixties or seventies with urothelial cancer. J is TRBJ2-7 and V is TRBV15, with a weak D call TRBD1 (6 bases). The sequencing used PBMCs, collected around atezolizumab (anti-PD-L1) treatment. The CDR3 is CATSMGATDRNYEQYF. The CDR3 region has the DNA TGTGCCACCAGCATGGGGGCGACTGACAGGAACTACGAGCAGTACTTC.